The following is a T cell receptor (beta chain) sequence with its context. The antigen remains unidentified. RNA transcripts served as the template for amplifying TCR beta CDR3 regions. Carried out on the TCR CDR3, a first-round RT-PCR used the HTBI primer set. Each CDR3 protein gets one entry after TCRdb re-called the multiplex PCR reads with MiXCR. In the table there are approximately 600,000 distinct CDR3 sequences, under 25% of which are singletons. Exclusion of a patient resulted from uncontrolled infection, other autoimmune disease, pregnancy or lactation. Each diagnosis drew on symptoms, thyroxine, TRAb, thyroid ultrasound and orbital computed tomography findings. This specimen belongs to a study of T cells in Graves' hyperthyroidism and ophthalmopathy. Study overall: Staff took peripheral blood when the initial diagnosis was made, before any treatment began.

Study observations and caveats: Ophthalmopathy was predicted by the model a median of approximately six months ahead of onset.

The CDR3 covers 15 residues. Germline CDR1 is DFQATT and CDR2 is SNEGSKA (reference sequence). V lost 0 bases to trimming and J lost 1 base, with 12 bases between them. The sample was blood. This chain uses TRBV20-1 with TRBJ1-1; D possibly corresponds to TRBD1 (6 bases). The TCR comes from a man aged 30 to 45 with Graves' ophthalmopathy. The CDR3 region is CSARDSRGANTEAFF. CDR3 DNA: TGCAGTGCTAGAGACTCCCGGGGGGCGAACACTGAAGCTTTCTTT.